The entry below describes one T cell receptor beta chain. Its target is unknown. PCR employed 60 Vbeta and 13 Jbeta primers. TCRdb keeps only in-frame clones here, not all; method: immunoSEQ multiplex PCR. The table includes around 180,000 clones, around four fifths detected once. The data were obtained in a study of cytomegalovirus exposure and HLA in healthy donors. General study points: As immune exposure information, only CMV serostatus was available. By a later analysis, the bulk of CMV-associated TCR beta chains appeared HLA-restricted.

The donors, nominally healthy at sampling, likely had unrecorded immune exposures. The sample consisted of PBMCs. This TCR was recovered from a woman aged 45-59 years in good health and CMV-seropositive.

The CDR3 loop is CASSLSGAEGVYTF. CDR3 nucleotides: TGTGCCAGCAGCTTAAGTGGTGCTGAGGGCGTCTACACCTTC. V usage is TRBV7-9 and J usage is TRBJ1-2; D gene ambiguous. Germline CDR1 and CDR2: SEHNR and FQNEAQ (reference sequence). The CDR3 is made up of 14 amino acids. The V and J ends lost 2 bases and 10 bases respectively, with 17 bases between them.